A selection of T cell receptor beta chains follows, all from one sample in a study of blood T cell repertoires in COVID-19. Generated by immunoSEQ multiplex PCR, the TCRdb table keeps only in-frame clones and is missing some. Among roughly 340,000 clones, 87% were seen once, and the ten largest hold approximately 1.8%. The sequenced sample consisted of PBMCs or T cells enriched from blood (not recorded which). These receptors all stem from a man in his forties in a cohort exposed to, infected with or recovered from COVID-19 (not recorded which). Both conserved end residues are part of each CDR3. The D gene is left open where the match is weak. A row's size may be missing; if present it is once, few, many or a size class.

V,J,D,size,DNA,CDR3
TRBV6-4,TRBJ2-1,TRBD2,NA,TGTGCCAGCAGTGAGACTAGCGGGAGCAATGAGCAGTTCTTC,CASSETSGSNEQFF
TRBV10-3,TRBJ1-4,TRBD1,NA,TGTGCCATCAGATCTGACAGGGGGAAACTGTTTTTT,CAIRSDRGKLFF
TRBV3-1/TRBV3-2,TRBJ1-5,TRBD1,NA,TGTGCCAGCAGCCAAGCCAGACAGGGAAATCAGCCCCAGCATTTT,CASSQARQGNQPQHF
TRBV30,TRBJ1-1,NA,NA,TGTGCCTGGACCACGGTTGGGAACACTGAAGCTTTCTTT,CAWTTVGNTEAFF
TRBV11-2,TRBJ2-7,NA,NA,TGTGCCAGCAGCAGACCCGGGACACCGAAGGGAACTTACGAGCAGTACTTC,CASSRPGTPKGTYEQYF
TRBV28,TRBJ1-2,TRBD1,NA,TGTGCCAGCAGTCTAGGGACAGTTATCTATGGCTACACCTTC,CASSLGTVIYGYTF
TRBV11-2,TRBJ2-7,NA,NA,TGTGCCAGCAGCTTAGGGCAGGGATTTAACGAGCAGTACTTC,CASSLGQGFNEQYF
TRBV6-4,TRBJ2-4,NA,NA,TGTGCCAGCGGGACTCGGGGAAACATTCAGTACTTC,CASGTRGNIQYF
TRBV6-5,TRBJ2-2,TRBD2,NA,TGTGCCAGCAACCTAGCGGACACCGGGGAGCTGTTTTTT,CASNLADTGELFF
TRBV27,TRBJ2-3,TRBD2,NA,TGTGCCAGCAGTCCCACCAGACTAGCGGGAGTTACAGATACGCAGTATTTT,CASSPTRLAGVTDTQYF
TRBV6-1,TRBJ2-7,TRBD2,once,TGTGCCAGCAGTGTGTCGTGGGGGGGGATCCTATACGAGCAGTACTTC,CASSVSWGGILYEQYF
TRBV10-3,TRBJ1-1,NA,NA,TGTGCCATCAGTGACATAGTGAACACTGAAGCTTTCTTT,CAISDIVNTEAFF
TRBV5-1,TRBJ1-4,TRBD1,NA,TGCGCCAGCAGCCTAGGACAGGGGGGAGAAAAACTGTTTTTT,CASSLGQGGEKLFF
TRBV6-5,TRBJ2-5,TRBD2,NA,TGTGCCAGCAAAGGGACTAGCAACCATGAGACCCAGTACTTC,CASKGTSNHETQYF
TRBV6-5,TRBJ2-4,TRBD2,NA,TGTGCCAGCAGTTCTCTAGCGGACGTAGCCAAAAACATTCAGTACTTC,CASSSLADVAKNIQYF
TRBV11-2,TRBJ1-1,NA,NA,TGTGCCAGCAGTCCCCGTACTGAAGCTTTCTTT,CASSPRTEAFF
TRBV28,TRBJ1-3,NA,few,TGTGCCAGCAGCGCTGTGCTCAGGGTCTCTGGAAACACCATATATTTT,CASSAVLRVSGNTIYF
TRBV2,TRBJ2-5,NA,NA,TGTGCCAGCAAAAGGGGGCAAGAGACCCAGTACTTC,CASKRGQETQYF
TRBV29-1,TRBJ2-7,TRBD2,once,TGCAGCGTTGAAGAAGGGGCTAGCGGAATATACGAGCAGTACTTC,CSVEEGASGIYEQYF